This T cell receptor (beta chain) was identified in a study of blood T cell repertoires in COVID-19. Study in general: Sources were T cells, B-cell-depleted T cells, or PBMCs; the material itself was cDNA or gDNA.

Original processing methods: How many nucleated cells were present was estimated from reference gene primer amplification. Assay: immunoSEQ multiplex PCR; the TCRdb copy retains only in-frame clones and omits some. V, J and clone size reflect that table, while D and trimming were determined from the DNA. The table records a few hundred thousand clones, 70% to 90% of them present only once. This clone occurred a few times. This CDR3 is built from 15 residues. Germline values: CDR1 MNHEY, CDR2 SMNVEV (reference sequence). V gave up 1 base and J gave up 3 bases, with 12 bases separating them. This chain connects TRBV27 to TRBJ1-2, with a weak D call TRBD1 (5 bases). This TCR came from a woman between 55 and 75 years old with COVID-19, enrolled during active disease. The specimen sequenced was peripheral blood. The CDR3 DNA follows: TGTGCCAGCAGTTTATTACCCGTAGGGGACTATGGCTACACCTTC. It specifies CASSLLPVGDYGYTF.